The clone carrying this T cell receptor (beta chain) has just a few counts. Its antigen is still unknown. The record originates from a study of siplizumab effects on memory and regulatory T cells. Study-level findings and limits: The mean Treg-derived percentage of mappable alloreactive CD4+ clones was roughly 69% with siplizumab compared with 26.9% in controls. The authors did not confirm suppressive function in proliferating Tregs from siplizumab cultures.

CDR3 length: 15 residues. Trimming shortened V by 1 base and J by 5 bases, and 11 bases separated the two germline ends. Germline-derived CDR1 and CDR2 are SGHTA and FQGTGA. Per sample, 95,000 to 100,000 TCR templates were assayed. Clones were sequenced by immunoSEQ multiplex PCR, and TCRdb holds only the in-frame ones, with some missing. The sample includes about 100,000 clones, roughly 92% of them seen just once. This sequence was found in a human donor in good health. This chain connects TRBV7-3 to TRBJ2-2; maybe TRBD1 (6 bases). The sample comprised Tregs sorted from blood. CDR3: CASSLIGTPTGELFF. CDR3 sequence (DNA): TGTGCCAGCAGCTTAATAGGGACACCGACCGGGGAGCTGTTTTTT.